This TCR beta chain came from a study of regulatory T cells in long-lasting Graves disease (dated by TCRdb to 2020 to 2023). In terms of the full investigation: Antithyroid drugs had been taken for less than 3 months by newly diagnosed Graves' disease patients. This study used TCR sequencing and RNA sequencing of peripheral blood to compare persistent Graves' disease patients against newly diagnosed Graves' disease patients. The study was registered as a clinical trial and conducted in China. A total of some 35 samples underwent TCR sequencing, from roughly 13 patients with persistent Graves' disease and 20 or so patients with newly diagnosed Graves' disease.

The method was multiplex PCR. The reads were generated on an Illumina HiSeq 4000. To build TCR beta libraries, CDR3 regions were amplified by Arm-PCR using iRepertoire HTBI primers. PCR products were gel purified before sequencing. The authors' pipeline ran thus. Gene usage analysis of CDR3 amino acid clonotypes relied on the approximately 60 TRBV and fewer than 15 TRBJ segments identified across samples. COPE and FqMerger were used to merge filtered high-quality paired reads into contigs. Contigs were aligned with BLAST to IMGT TRBV, TRBD and TRBJ reference genes, and CDR3 was defined per IMGT. Clonotypes above 0.1% frequency were classified as highly expanded clones. Shannon entropy served as the measure of repertoire diversity, while the Gini coefficient captured V-J evenness. A clonotype found in more than one individual was treated as public. TCRdb took the public reads, trimmed them with fastp at Q25, ran MiXCR for clone calling and kept in-frame beta chains. All rows with the same CDR3 protein become a single entry with the most common DNA and genes. The V and J calls and clone size are TCRdb's, not the authors'. The sample yields around 330,000 distinct CDR3 sequences; under 20% were counted once. More than 35% of the sample lies in the top ten.

On the study overall, not on this receptor specifically: Peripheral blood alone was examined, since thyroid tissue, which constituted the primary lesion, could not be accessed. Sequencing and analysis were limited to the TCR beta chain. More public clonotypes were shared among persistent patients (about 2,800) than among newly diagnosed patients (over 900). Persistent Graves' disease patients showed lower TCR Shannon entropy and fewer highly expanded clones than newly diagnosed patients, suggesting clonal expansion. The authors noted that the small sample size was a limitation that may lower accuracy. Persistent disease showed preferential use of TRBV28, TRBJ1-2 and TRBJ2-5, whereas newly diagnosed disease favored TRBV20-1 and TRBJ2-1.

In its sample, this clonotype was seen many times. What antigen it recognizes has not been identified. Base-call qualities are not available, and no considerably larger clone is one nucleotide away. This specimen's time point label, interpreted: newly diagnosed GD, antithyroid drugs for less than 3 months. RNA was extracted from PBMCs in TRIzol for both TCR sequencing and RNA sequencing. Graves' disease was diagnosed according to American Thyroid Association guidelines. Recruitment of patients was carried out at an endocrinology department in Xi'an, China. Each patient gave about 8.1 milliliters of peripheral blood, collected in an EDTA anticoagulant tube. Ficoll Paque Plus density gradient separation was used to isolate PBMCs, and no further T cell sorting was performed. An Agilent 2100 Bioanalyzer and agarose gel were used to check RNA quality, and a NanoDrop 2000 was used to measure RNA concentration.

The germline V gene specifies SGHAT as CDR1 and FQNNGV as CDR2. Trimming costs V 1 base and J 2 bases, and their ends lie 14 bases apart. The CDR3 holds 16 amino acids from the cysteine to the phenylalanine. Only the CDR3 portion is preserved as DNA: 48 bases, with reading frame beginning at the first base. This material consisted of peripheral blood mononuclear cells (PBMCs), taken at new diagnosis, from a patient treated with antithyroid drugs. The origin of this receptor is a female donor with Graves disease. Rearrangement joined TRBV11-2 to TRBJ1-2, with the D gene uncertain. The nucleotide sequence reads TGTGCCAGCAGCTTAGCCCCGGAAACCGGGAACTATGGCTACACCTTC. This is translated as CASSLAPETGNYGYTF.